Shown below are 20 T cell receptor beta chains from a single sample sequenced in a study of blood T cell repertoires in COVID-19. This table comes from immunoSEQ multiplex PCR, and its TCRdb copy is limited to in-frame clones, with some not included. Of 200,000 to 250,000 clones in the sample, 88% were seen once. The material sequenced was PBMCs or T cells enriched from blood (not recorded which). These receptors came from a woman in her twenties or thirties who had recovered from COVID-19.

This chain joins TRBV7-3 and TRBJ1-4; D is perhaps TRBD1 (5 bases). The CDR3 length is 13 residues. V lost 1 base and J lost 7, with 7 bases in between. Germline V CDR1 and CDR2: SGHTA, FQGTGA. The CDR3 bases are TGTGCCAGCAGCTTAAACGGGGGTGAAAAACTGTTTTTT. Its protein product is CASSLNGGEKLFF.

As regards this clone: Other DNA sequences in the sample encode the same CDR3. The V and J genes are TRBV6-5 and TRBJ1-1; possible D gene TRBD1, 5 bases. The germline V gene has CDR1 MNHEY and CDR2 SVGAGI. The germline V and J ends were trimmed by 0 bases and 3 bases, with 11 bases remaining between them. This CDR3 region has 15 residues. The CDR3 protein is CASSYSIRVHTEAFF. The CDR3 nucleotides read TGTGCCAGCAGTTACTCCATCAGGGTTCACACTGAAGCTTTCTTT.

The gene calls are TRBV4-1 and TRBJ2-7; D is perhaps TRBD1 (7 bases). V was clipped by 0 bases and J by 1 base, with 10 bases between them. Germline V CDR1 and CDR2: MGHRA, YSYEKL. This CDR3 comprises 15 residues. In nucleotides, the CDR3 is TGCGCCAGCAGCCAAGAATCAGGGGGGTCCTACGAGCAGTACTTC. Translated: CASSQESGGSYEQYF.

J is TRBJ1-2 and V is TRBV29-1; D is unresolved. Germline CDR1 and CDR2: SQVTM and ANQGSEA. The CDR3 has 12 amino acids. The germline V and J ends were trimmed by 4 bases and 2 bases, with 8 bases remaining between them. CDR3 region: CSVVSRNYGYTF. CDR3 nucleotides: TGCAGCGTTGTATCCAGAAACTATGGCTACACCTTC.

The chain uses TRBV4-1 and TRBJ2-1, with 13 bases that match TRBD2. Germline V CDR1 and CDR2: MGHRA, YSYEKL. The CDR3 loop spans 15 amino acids. V was clipped by 4 bases and J by 7 bases; unmatched bases: 4. CDR3 in DNA: TGCGCCAGCAGCCCGGTACTAGCGGGGGGGAATGAGCAGTTCTTC. Its translation: CASSPVLAGGNEQFF.

Note on this clone: The identical CDR3 is also encoded by other nucleotide sequences in the sample. The V gene is TRBV4-3, the J gene TRBJ1-6, with D uncertain. The CDR3 sequence is 15 residues long. Trimming took off 0 bases at V and 8 bases at J, with 11 bases between the two ends. Germline lookup yields CDR1 LGHNA and CDR2 YSLEER. The CDR3 DNA reads as TGCGCCAGCAGCCAAGACAGAGGAGGTGATTCACCCCTCCACTTT. Translating gives CASSQDRGGDSPLHF.

The chain joins TRBV7-3 to TRBJ2-7; a weak D match, TRBD2 (5 bases). V was pared by 1 base and J by 6 bases, with 10 bases between. Germline CDR1 is SGHTA and CDR2 is FQGTGA. The CDR3 has 13 amino acids. The CDR3 loop reads CASSLNPGSEQYF. The CDR3 bases are TGTGCCAGCAGCTTAAATCCTGGGAGCGAGCAGTACTTC.

The CDR3 DNA sequence: TGTGCCAGCAGCCCCCGACAGGGCGAGGAAGCTTTCTTT. Translation gives CASSPRQGEEAFF. The rearrangement joins TRBV7-9 to TRBJ1-1, with 7 bases matching TRBD1. The CDR3 length is 13 residues. The junction had 8 bases not matched to a gene; V was cut back by 5 bases and J by 8 bases. CDR1 and CDR2 from the germline V gene are SEHNR and FQNEAQ (reference sequence).

The chain combines TRBV9 with TRBJ2-1, with 9 positions matching TRBD2. CDR1 and CDR2 (germline): SGDLS, YYNGEE. V gave up 4 bases and J gave up 4 bases; unmatched junction bases: 6. This CDR3 has 15 amino acids. The CDR3 sequence is CASSLTSGEYNEQFF. CDR3 nucleotide sequence: TGTGCCAGCAGCCTGACTAGCGGAGAGTACAATGAGCAGTTCTTC.

The gene calls are TRBV6-2 or TRBV6-3 and TRBJ1-5, with 12 bases that match TRBD1. Germline V gene lookup returns CDR1 MNHEY and CDR2 SVGEGT. Losses at the gene ends were 2 bases for V and 2 bases for J; bases not matched to a gene: 4. This CDR3 is built from 17 residues. CDR3 DNA sequence: TGTGCCAGCAGTTACGGGACAGGGGGCGCGGGCAATCAGCCCCAGCATTTT. Translation gives CASSYGTGGAGNQPQHF.

The chain combines TRBV5-6 with TRBJ2-5; D possibly corresponds to TRBD1 (6 bases). CDR3 length equals 15 residues. The germline V and J ends were trimmed by 0 bases and 4 bases, with 13 bases remaining between them. Germline CDR1 and CDR2: SGHDT and YYEEEE. As DNA, the CDR3 is TGTGCCAGCAGCTTGGTGGTGGGGGCGGGAGAGACCCAGTACTTC. It is translated as CASSLVVGAGETQYF. Variable domain in full (rest from reference TRBV5-6 and TRBJ2-5): DAGVTQSPTHLIKTRGQQVTLRCSPKSGHDTVSWYQQALGQGPQFIFQYYEEEERQRGNFPDRFSGHQFPNYSSELNVNALLLGDSALYLCASSLVVGAGETQYFGPGTRLLVL.

The chain combines TRBV9 with TRBJ1-4; a possible D gene is TRBD1 (6 bases). CDR1 SGDLS and CDR2 YYNGEE come from the germline V gene. This CDR3 is 16 amino acids long. V lost 1 base to trimming and J lost 4 bases, with 14 bases between them. The CDR3 loop reads CASSVQGRGGNEKLFF. Written as DNA, the CDR3 is TGTGCCAGCAGCGTACAAGGAAGGGGGGGTAATGAAAAACTGTTTTTT.

The chain is built from TRBV19 and TRBJ2-1, with D perhaps TRBD2 (5 bases). In germline, CDR1 is LNHDA, CDR2 SQIVND (reference sequence). The CDR3 contains 14 residues. V lost 5 bases and J 9 bases, leaving 17 bases between the germline ends. CDR3 residues: CASSLRPPRGEQFF. CDR3 sequence (DNA): TGTGCCAGTAGTCTAAGACCTCCCCGGGGTGAGCAGTTCTTC.

V is TRBV7-8 and J is TRBJ1-3; D possibly corresponds to TRBD1 (5 bases). Germline assignment: CDR1 SGHVS and CDR2 FQNEAQ. This CDR3 is 15 amino acids long. Trimming left V 5 bases short and J 0 bases short, with 11 bases between. CDR3: CASSTGLTSGNTIYF. Written as DNA, the CDR3 is TGTGCCAGCAGCACGGGACTGACCTCTGGAAACACCATATATTTT.

The chain combines TRBV18 with TRBJ1-5; 9 bases are a match to TRBD1. Germline V lookup: CDR1 KGHSH, CDR2 LQKENI. With V trimmed by 2 bases and J by 6 bases, 14 bases remained unmatched. The CDR3 spans 18 residues. The CDR3 reads CASSPTDRFWTGVQPQHF. CDR3 sequence (DNA): TGTGCCAGCTCACCAACCGACCGGTTTTGGACAGGGGTTCAGCCCCAGCATTTT.

This clone has a single count. The chain recombines TRBV10-2 with TRBJ2-7; D perhaps matches TRBD1 (6 bases). The germline V gene encodes CDR1 WSHSY and CDR2 SAAADI. CDR3 length equals 13 residues. Deletions cut 8 bases from V and 2 bases from J, with 13 bases between. CDR3 sequence: CASSRGQTYEQYF. The DNA of the CDR3 is TGCGCCAGCTCTAGGGGACAAACCTACGAGCAGTACTTC.

CDR3 DNA sequence: TGCGCCAGCAGCCAAGACGCTAGGGGCAGTTGGGGCACTGAAGCTTTCTTT. It is translated as CASSQDARGSWGTEAFF. The chain combines TRBV4-1 with TRBJ1-1, with a tentative D call TRBD1 (5 bases). The CDR3 sequence is 17 residues long. The germline CDR1 and CDR2 sequences are MGHRA and YSYEKL. The germline V and J ends were trimmed by 0 bases and 4 bases, with 18 bases remaining between them.

This chain links TRBV7-2 with TRBJ1-2, with no clear D. The CDR3 covers 14 residues. V gave up 1 base and J gave up 6 bases, with 12 bases separating them. Germline V gene data show CDR1 as SGHTA and CDR2 as FQGNSA. The CDR3 is CASSLESQVNGYTF. CDR3 sequence (DNA): TGTGCCAGCAGCTTAGAAAGCCAGGTGAATGGCTACACCTTC.

The chain uses TRBV3-1 (or the pseudogene TRBV3-2) and TRBJ2-7; possible D gene TRBD2, 6 bases. Per germline, CDR1 LGHDT and CDR2 YNNKEL (reference sequence). The CDR3 totals 15 residues. The V end lost 0 bases, the J end lost 0 bases, and 9 bases lay between the germline ends. The CDR3 spells CASSQDGGDSYEQYF. CDR3 DNA sequence: TGTGCCAGCAGCCAAGACGGAGGGGACTCCTACGAGCAGTACTTC.

The chain carries TRBV7-2 and TRBJ2-6; D unresolved. Germline-derived CDR1 and CDR2 are SGHTA and FQGNSA. Trimming pared 1 base from V and 0 bases from J, leaving 10 bases between. The CDR3 covers 17 residues. The DNA of the CDR3 is TGTGCCAGCAGCTTAGTATTAATCGTCTCTGGGGCCAACGTCCTGACTTTC. It encodes CASSLVLIVSGANVLTF.